Described below is a single T cell receptor beta chain sequence and its context. Antigen: not known. This sample was included in a study of cytomegalovirus exposure and HLA in healthy donors. Study-wide findings and caveats: Productive rates of about 87% or about 30% were seen for most TCR beta V segments in an earlier analysis. HLA restriction was apparent for most CMV-associated TCR beta chains in a later analysis.

With 4 bases clipped from V and 5 bases from J, the junction kept 4 bases outside the gene matches. This CDR3 is 14 amino acids long. The germline V gene encodes CDR1 SQVTM and CDR2 ANQGSEA. Researchers ran the PCR with 60 Vbeta and 13 Jbeta primers. Sequencing was performed with immunoSEQ multiplex PCR; in TCRdb, only in-frame clones are kept and a portion is missing. Among 160,000 or so clones listed, approximately 80% were seen once. The TCR sequence derives from a woman between 25 and 40 years old in good health and CMV-seropositive. Input material: PBMCs. V gene TRBV29-1 combines with J gene TRBJ1-6, with 8 bases aligning to TRBD1. CDR3 bases: TGCAGCGTTGTGACAGGGGCCCATAATTCACCCCTCCACTTT. Translation gives CSVVTGAHNSPLHF.